A single sample is the source of the 15 T cell receptor beta chains below, sequenced in a study of blood T cells in healthy people across ages. The authors ran a second PCR of roughly 6 to 11 cycles using a sample-barcoded 5' primer and a J-beta primer mix. TCRdb itself ran the 5' RACE reads through MiXCR, one entry per CDR3 protein. The repertoire holds some 1.4 million distinct CDR3 sequences, with around 39% as singletons. The sample comprised blood. The source of these receptors is a woman aged 18 to 35 in good health.

The chain couples TRBV7-8 to TRBJ2-1; the match to TRBD2 covers 9 bases. Germline trimming cut 4 bases from V and 6 bases from J; bases unmatched to any gene: 7. The CDR3 spans 15 residues. Germline V CDR1 and CDR2: SGHVS, FQNEAQ. CDR3 in amino acids: CASSSPGLAINEQFF. The CDR3 nucleotides read TGTGCCAGCAGCTCGCCGGGACTAGCTATCAATGAGCAGTTCTTC.

This clonotype appeared a few times. The chain has TRBV3-1 and TRBJ2-5; TRBD2 might be the D (5 bases). The ends were cut back, 3 bases at V and 3 bases at J, with 8 bases in the middle. Germline CDR1 and CDR2: LGHDT and YNNKEL (reference sequence). The CDR3 has 13 residues. In DNA, the CDR3 is TGTGCCAGCAGCCAGGCGGGCAAAGAGACCCAGTACTTC. As protein: CASSQAGKETQYF.

This clonotype showed up just once. The gene calls are TRBV20-1 and TRBJ1-1; D may be TRBD1 (6 bases). This CDR3 has 16 residues. The V and J ends lost 3 bases and 0 bases respectively, with 17 bases between them. Germline V gene lookup returns CDR1 DFQATT and CDR2 SNEGSKA (reference sequence). The CDR3 DNA reads TGCAGTGCTAGGCCCGGAGGGGGGCCCATGAACACTGAAGCTTTCTTT. It specifies CSARPGGGPMNTEAFF.

The chain recombines TRBV5-1 with TRBJ2-2; 8 nucleotides match TRBD2. Germline assignment: CDR1 SGHRS and CDR2 YFSETQ. Trimming at V came to 0 bases and at J to 4 bases, leaving 5 bases not matched to a gene. This CDR3 is built from 16 residues. The CDR3 DNA reads TGCGCCAGCAGCTTGGCGAGCGGGAGTGTCACCGGGGAGCTGTTTTTT. The encoded protein is CASSLASGSVTGELFF.

This clonotype showed up just a few times. The V call is TRBV11-1, the J call TRBJ2-1; D is undetermined. The CDR3 extends over 14 amino acids. Germline values: CDR1 SGHAT, CDR2 FQDESV (reference sequence). V lost 2 bases and J lost 8, with 13 bases in between. The CDR3 bases are TGTGCCAGCAGCTTATGGACCAAACCCCATGAGCAGTTCTTC. Residues: CASSLWTKPHEQFF.

The table lists this clonotype with a few counts. The rearrangement joins TRBV12-3 or TRBV12-4 to TRBJ2-1; D is possibly TRBD2 (7 bases). CDR3 length equals 16 residues. V was shortened by 3 bases and J by 3 bases, with 15 bases between the two germline ends. This CDR3 reads CASSFVSGGGYNEQFF. For the CDR3, the DNA is TGTGCCAGCAGTTTTGTGTCGGGGGGCGGCTACAATGAGCAGTTCTTC.

As concerns this clonotype: A read error may account for a junction end that differs from germline. The chain is built from TRBV2 and TRBJ2-1, with D perhaps TRBD1 (5 bases). From germline, CDR1 is SNHLY and CDR2 FYNNEI. The CDR3 has 12 residues. CDR3 DNA sequence: TGTGCCAGCAGGGCAGGGTCTAATGTGCAGTTCTTC. Translated, it gives CASRAGSNVQFF.

This clonotype was counted between two and nine times. J is TRBJ1-5 and V is TRBV20-1, with D perhaps TRBD1 (6 bases). The CDR3 is 15 residues long. Trimming removed 3 bases from V and 0 bases from J, with 12 bases in between. Germline V lookup: CDR1 DFQATT, CDR2 SNEGSKA (reference sequence). The CDR3 reads CSASTAGASNQPQHF. The CDR3 nucleotides are TGCAGTGCTAGTACGGCAGGGGCTAGCAATCAGCCCCAGCATTTT.

This clonotype was counted a few times. V usage is TRBV18 and J usage is TRBJ1-4; D is unresolved. Germline lookup yields CDR1 KGHSH and CDR2 LQKENI. The ends were cut back, 3 bases at V and 8 bases at J, with 10 bases in the middle. CDR3 length equals 13 residues. The DNA for the CDR3 is TGTGCCAGCTCACCCGATTCGAAAGAAAAACTGTTTTTT. This sequence encodes CASSPDSKEKLFF.

The V and J genes are TRBV7-9 and TRBJ2-5, with a possible D match to TRBD2 (5 bases). Trimming shortened V by 4 bases and J by 7 bases, and 19 bases separated the two germline ends. Per germline, CDR1 SEHNR and CDR2 FQNEAQ (reference sequence). This CDR3 is 15 amino acids long. In DNA, the CDR3 is TGTGCCAGCAGCTCCAGGACGGACTCCGGCGGGACCCAGTACTTC. Translating gives CASSSRTDSGGTQYF. Filled out from reference TRBV7-9 and TRBJ2-5, the complete variable domain reads DTGVSQNPRHKITKRGQNVTFRCDPISEHNRLYWYRQTLGQGPEFLTYFQNEAQLEKSRLLSDRFSAERPKGSFSTLEIQRTEQGDSAMYLCASSSRTDSGGTQYFGPGTRLLVL.

This clonotype occurred a few times. The chain carries TRBV20-1 and TRBJ1-2, with TRBD1 as a possible D gene (6 bases). Germline V gene data show CDR1 as DFQATT and CDR2 as SNEGSKA (reference sequence). V was pared by 2 bases and J by 4 bases, with 14 bases between. The length of the CDR3 is 14 residues. The CDR3: CSARSTTGLYGYTF. The CDR3 DNA sequence: TGCAGTGCTAGATCTACGACAGGACTCTATGGCTACACCTTC.

The chain's CDR3 is CASSYPGNFGGEQYF. The DNA of the CDR3 is TGTGCCAGCAGTTACCCAGGGAATTTCGGAGGCGAGCAGTACTTC. The V gene is TRBV6-2 or TRBV6-3, the J gene TRBJ2-7, with D possibly called TRBD1 or TRBD2 (5 bases each). This CDR3 has 15 amino acids. Trimming took off 2 bases at V and 6 bases at J, with 17 bases between the two ends. CDR1 and CDR2 from the germline V gene are MNHEY and SVGEGT.

This clonotype was counted only a few times. This sequence joins TRBV21-1 and TRBJ2-7; no DNA check was done on the table's D call, TRBD1. TRBV21-1 is a pseudogene locus. CDR3 length: 13 residues. The CDR3 here is CASSKGSGGEQYF. The CDR3 DNA is TGTGCCAGCAGCAAAGGATCGGGGGGAGAGCAGTACTTC.

This clonotype was found a few times. This chain joins TRBV27 and TRBJ2-7; TRBD2 is a possible D gene (6 bases). Germline lookup yields CDR1 MNHEY and CDR2 SMNVEV (reference sequence). V was clipped by 2 bases and J by 3 bases, with 14 bases between them. This CDR3 contains 15 residues. The CDR3 region is CASSLRGNGIYEQYF. The CDR3 DNA follows: TGTGCCAGCAGTTTACGGGGGAACGGGATCTACGAGCAGTACTTC.

The CDR3 protein is CAWSSARPYSYEQYF. As DNA, the CDR3 is TGTGCCTGGAGTAGTGCCAGGCCGTATTCCTACGAGCAGTACTTC. The chain couples TRBV30 to TRBJ2-7; D not resolved. Germline V CDR1 and CDR2: GTSNPN, SVGIG (reference sequence). This CDR3 spans 15 amino acids. Trimming removed 2 bases at V and 1 base at J, with 15 bases between.